This entry lists 7 T cell receptor beta chains sequenced from one sample in a study of cytomegalovirus exposure and HLA in healthy donors. The PCR used 60 Vbeta and 13 Jbeta primers. Clones were sequenced by immunoSEQ multiplex PCR, and TCRdb holds only the in-frame ones, with some missing. Among around 130,000 clones, under 85% were seen once, and the ten largest hold around 1.7%. The sequenced sample consisted of PBMCs. The receptors here all came from a boy aged 5-17 years in good health and CMV-seronegative.

The chain combines TRBV7-9 with TRBJ2-7; TRBD1 matches at 7 bases. The CDR3 runs to 14 residues. Germline V CDR1 and CDR2: SEHNR, FQNEAQ (reference sequence). V lost 3 bases, J lost 3 bases, and 5 bases stayed unmatched. The CDR3 coding sequence is TGTGCCAGCAGCTTCGACGGGACAGACTACGAGCAGTACTTC. It encodes CASSFDGTDYEQYF.

The gene calls are TRBV6-1 and TRBJ2-3; 10 nucleotides line up with TRBD1. This CDR3 is 15 amino acids long. After removal of 7 bases from V and 3 bases from J, the junction contained 7 bases not matched to a gene. Germline-derived CDR1 and CDR2 are MNHNS and SASEGT. The CDR3 DNA sequence: TGTGCCAGCACTCTGGACAGGGGGACAACAGATACGCAGTATTTT. Translating it yields CASTLDRGTTDTQYF.

V and J are TRBV14 and TRBJ2-1; 11 bases agree with TRBD2. The CDR3 has 16 residues. Germline CDR1 and CDR2: SGHDN and FVKESK. V lost 4 bases and J lost 7; bases outside the gene matches: 9. The CDR3 DNA follows: TGTGCCAGCAGCCGATATAGCGGGAGGGCGGGGAATGAGCAGTTCTTC. It yields the protein CASSRYSGRAGNEQFF. Filled out from reference TRBV14 and TRBJ2-1, the complete variable domain reads EAGVTQFPSHSVIEKGQTVTLRCDPISGHDNLYWYRRVMGKEIKFLLHFVKESKQDESGMPNNRFLAERTGGTYSTLKVQPAELEDSGVYFCASSRYSGRAGNEQFFGPGTRLTVL.

CDR3: CASRPLVSSYEQYF. In DNA form, the CDR3 reads TGCGCCAGCAGACCCCTTGTGAGCTCCTACGAGCAGTACTTC. This chain joins TRBV4-1 and TRBJ2-7; D remains unclear. V gave up 6 bases and J gave up 0 bases, with 12 bases separating them. This CDR3 is built from 14 residues. Germline V gene lookup returns CDR1 MGHRA and CDR2 YSYEKL.

The gene calls are TRBV6-5 and TRBJ2-5, with D perhaps matching TRBD1 (5 bases). CDR1 is MNHEY and CDR2 is SVGAGI in the germline V gene. The V end was cut by 4 bases, the J end by 5 bases, with 14 bases between. This CDR3 is 14 amino acids long. The DNA for the CDR3 is TGTGCCAGCAGTTTACTCAAGGGGAAGGAGACCCAGTACTTC. It yields the protein CASSLLKGKETQYF.

This chain joins TRBV7-2 and TRBJ1-1; TRBD1 aligns across 9 bases. V lost 7 bases to trimming and J lost 2 bases; unmatched junction nucleotides: 11. CDR1 and CDR2 from the germline V gene are SGHTA and FQGNSA. This CDR3 spans 16 amino acids. As DNA, the CDR3 is TGTGCCAGCACCCCGACAGGGGGACTGAAAAACACTGAAGCTTTCTTT. It codes for CASTPTGGLKNTEAFF.

This clone was observed once. The rearrangement uses TRBV6-1 and TRBJ2-3; D is possibly TRBD2 (5 bases). This CDR3 has 12 amino acids. Trimming stripped 4 bases from V and 5 bases from J, with 7 bases between. In germline, CDR1 is MNHNS, CDR2 SASEGT. The CDR3: CASSVAGDTQYF. The CDR3 DNA follows: TGTGCCAGCAGTGTGGCGGGAGATACGCAGTATTTT.